The T cell receptor beta chain under discussion was sequenced for a study of blood T cell repertoires in COVID-19 (dated by TCRdb to about 2020). Background on the whole study: Samples from collaborators originated in the United States, Italy and Spain and spanned both the acute and convalescent phases of COVID-19. The prospective study material was composed of cDNA or gDNA derived from T cells, B-cell-depleted T cells, or PBMCs. The dataset comprised deeply sampled blood TCRbeta repertoires from subjects exposed to, actively infected with, or recovered from COVID-19. The repertoires were made available in a free public database intended to serve as a resource for research on the immune response to SARS-CoV-2. Samples came from the ongoing ImmuneRACE study (first 160 participants) plus 1,254 subjects from 6 global collaborators. Sample metadata almost always included a de-identified subject ID, COVID-19 status, age in years and sex. Where available, HLA class I and class II types were taken from metadata supplied by the sample provider and were not determined by assay-based typing.

V lost 5 bases and J lost 3 bases, and the count of bases not matched to a germline gene is 5. The CDR3 sequence holds 15 residues, the cysteine and phenylalanine included. Kept here is only the CDR3 DNA, which spans 45 bases and is read in frame from base 1. The germline V gene sets CDR1 to MDHEN and CDR2 to SYDVKM. TCRbeta CDR3 regions were amplified from genomic DNA using the immunoSEQ Assay, a bias-controlled multiplex PCR. For the original study's pipeline: Nucleated cell counts per sample were estimated from amplification of reference gene primers within the assay. To quantify the absolute abundance of each unique TCRbeta CDR3 rearrangement, sequence reads were collapsed and filtered. For each sample, productive Simpson clonality was calculated as the square root of Simpson's diversity index over productive rearrangements. Not all clones reach the TCRdb copy of this immuneACCESS table, which keeps in-frame sequences only. Checked studies attribute under half of the gap to unresolved V genes and leave the rest unexplained. The V and J calls and clone size were taken over from that table, and D and trimming were inferred from the DNA. This sample is represented by about 180,000 clones; roughly 85% of them were singletons. The ten largest clones capture over 7% of the sample.

Broader findings and caveats from the paper: The quantity of clinical and demographic metadata differed by source and by participant and was supplied without curation.

Worth noting for this clone: Its recognized antigen is unknown. Nothing much larger sits one base from this clone, and base qualities are not available.

Collaborating institutions collected whole blood in K2EDTA tubes following their own protocols. Collaborator samples were shipped for TCRbeta analysis as frozen whole blood, isolated PBMCs, or DNA extracted from either sample type. The chain is assembled from TRBV28 and TRBJ2-2; the junction holds 8 bases that match TRBD1. The receptor's source is a man between 45 and 60 years old with active or convalescent COVID-19. Sequencing used peripheral blood. The DNA is TGTGCCAGCAGTCCCGGGACAGGTCACACCGGGGAGCTGTTTTTT. This yields the protein CASSPGTGHTGELFF.